This T cell receptor (beta chain) stems from a study of CD8 T cells in Susac syndrome. The CDR3 sequence is 14 residues long. Germline-derived CDR1 and CDR2 are SNHLY and FYNNEI. V lost 8 bases and J 2 bases, leaving 14 bases between the germline ends. The sequenced target, TCR beta, came from blood CD8+ and CD4+ T cells. In the multiple sclerosis control group, patients were treatment-naive and had stable or active relapsing-remitting disease. FACS enriched CD8+ TEMRA cells, while bulk CD8+ and CD4+ were negatively isolated. RNA amounts of about 0.5 to 1 ug underwent reverse transcription with random hexamers. An immunoSEQ multiplex PCR amplified TCR beta CDR3 over 54 Vbeta and 13 Jbeta. In TCRdb, the immunoSEQ multiplex PCR reads were re-called with MiXCR into one record per CDR3 protein. The sample consists of some 110,000 distinct CDR3 sequences, around 92% of them appearing once.

V gene TRBV2 combines with J gene TRBJ2-3; tentatively, D is TRBD2 (5 bases). The TCR was taken from a human donor with multiple sclerosis. Material for sequencing was CD4+ T cells from PBMCs. Written as DNA, the CDR3 is TGTGCCAGCTTCCGGAGCGGCTTCACAGATACGCAGTATTTT. This sequence encodes CASFRSGFTDTQYF.